Presented here are 16 T cell receptor beta chains from one specimen sequenced in a study of control samples from healthy donors and cancer patients. The data were produced by immunoSEQ multiplex PCR, yet TCRdb's version contains in-frame clones alone and is incomplete. The data hold around 170,000 clones, with around 90% observed a single time. Sequenced: blood. These receptors all come from a woman aged 30 to 39 in good health.

The rearrangement uses TRBV5-6 and TRBJ2-7; no clear D gene. Deletions cut 3 bases from V and 3 bases from J, with 7 bases between. The CDR3 has 12 amino acids. The germline CDR1 and CDR2 sequences are SGHDT and YYEEEE. The CDR3 loop is CASSSALYEQYF. As DNA, the CDR3 is TGTGCCAGCAGCTCCGCCCTCTACGAGCAGTACTTC.

The rearrangement links TRBV28 to TRBJ2-3; D may correspond to TRBD1 or TRBD2 (6 bases each). Trimming left V 6 bases short and J 0 bases short, with 13 bases between. The CDR3 runs to 15 residues. CDR1 MDHEN and CDR2 SYDVKM come from the germline V gene. As DNA, the CDR3 is TGTGCCAGCAGCGGGGGCTTGGGAAGCACAGATACGCAGTATTTT. Translating it yields CASSGGLGSTDTQYF.

The chain employs TRBV10-3 and TRBJ1-2; D is unresolved. Between the trimmed V and J ends, which lost 8 bases and 8 bases, there was a span of 15 bases. CDR3 length equals 12 residues. CDR1 is ENHRY and CDR2 is SYGVKD in the germline V gene. The CDR3 spells CAIGGQLVGYTF. In DNA, the CDR3 is TGTGCCATCGGCGGGCAGCTGGTAGGCTACACCTTC.

V is TRBV30 and J is TRBJ2-3; 8 nucleotides align to TRBD2. The ends lost 0 bases at V and 4 bases at J; junction bases unmatched: 3. CDR1 is GTSNPN, CDR2 SVGIG, per germline (reference sequence). The CDR3 totals 14 residues. The CDR3, as DNA: TGTGCCTGGAGTGTAGGGCGGGGGGCAGATACGCAGTATTTT. As protein: CAWSVGRGADTQYF. The entire variable domain, with the rest obtained from reference TRBV30 and TRBJ2-3, is as follows: SQTIHQWPATLVQPVGSPLSLECTVEGTSNPNLYWYRQAAGRGLQLLFYSVGIGQISSEVPQNLSASRPQDRQFILSSKKLLLSDSGFYLCAWSVGRGADTQYFGPGTRLTVL.

J is TRBJ2-4 and V is TRBV29-1; 9 bases agree with TRBD1. The V gene end was trimmed by 7 bases and the J gene end by 4 bases; junction bases not matched to a gene: 5. Per the germline V gene, CDR1 is SQVTM and CDR2 is ANQGSEA. There are 13 residues in the CDR3. The CDR3 DNA sequence: TGCAGCGGAGGACAGGGGACTAAAAACATTCAGTACTTC. Translating it yields CSGGQGTKNIQYF.

The J gene is TRBJ1-1, the V gene TRBV19; D not resolved. Germline-derived CDR1 and CDR2 are LNHDA and SQIVND (reference sequence). Trimming removed 7 bases from V and 8 bases from J, with 17 bases in between. This CDR3 is built from 13 residues. The DNA of the CDR3 is TGTGCCAGTACACCAACCCAAAAAACAGAAGCTTTCTTT. This sequence encodes CASTPTQKTEAFF.

This clone was found a few times. The DNA for the CDR3 is TGTGCCAGTAGTATATTCGGGCAGGTCTATGGCTACACCTTC. It yields the protein CASSIFGQVYGYTF. The chain is built from TRBV19 and TRBJ1-2, with unresolved D. There are 14 residues in the CDR3. Per germline, CDR1 LNHDA and CDR2 SQIVND (reference sequence). The V end was cut by 2 bases, the J end by 4 bases, with 11 bases between.

This chain links TRBV7-6 with TRBJ2-1; a weak D match, TRBD1 (6 bases). With 0 bases removed from V and 10 bases from J, the gap between germline ends came to 7 bases. CDR1 SGHVS and CDR2 FNYEAQ come from the germline V gene. The CDR3 is 12 amino acids. This chain's CDR3 is CASSLAGTEQFF. The CDR3 nucleotides are TGTGCCAGCAGCTTAGCCGGGACAGAGCAGTTCTTC.

This clone showed up just a few times. The chain is built from TRBV30 and TRBJ1-5; D call uncertain. From germline, CDR1 is GTSNPN and CDR2 SVGIG (reference sequence). Trimming took 2 bases from V and 1 from J, leaving 6 bases between them. CDR3 length: 13 amino acids. As DNA, the CDR3 is TGTGCCTGGAGTAGGCAGAGCAATCAGCCCCAGCATTTT. The encoded protein is CAWSRQSNQPQHF.

The chain joins TRBV24-1 to TRBJ2-7, with 9 bases identical to TRBD1. CDR3 length: 18 amino acids. Germline assignment: CDR1 KGHDR and CDR2 SFDVKD. V gave up 1 base and J gave up 1 base; unmatched junction bases: 10. CDR3 sequence: CATSDLTFLQGASYEQYV. In DNA, the CDR3 is TGTGCCACCAGTGATTTAACTTTTTTACAGGGGGCTTCCTACGAGCAGTACGTC.

The genes are TRBV27 and TRBJ2-3; 9 nucleotides match TRBD2. Germline CDR1 MNHEY, CDR2 SMNVEV (reference sequence). The trim removed 3 bases at V and 5 bases at J, leaving 3 bases unmatched. The CDR3 covers 14 residues. CDR3 region: CASSFSGSGDTQYF. CDR3 DNA: TGTGCCAGCAGTTTTAGCGGGAGTGGAGATACGCAGTATTTT.

This chain connects TRBV5-1 to TRBJ2-2, with a weak D call TRBD1 (6 bases). Germline CDR1 is SGHRS and CDR2 is YFSETQ. The CDR3 is made up of 17 amino acids. V was clipped by 1 base and J by 0 bases, with 13 bases between them. CDR3 protein: CASSLRLRGTNTGELFF. The CDR3, as DNA: TGCGCCAGCAGCTTGAGGCTCAGGGGCACGAACACCGGGGAGCTGTTTTTT.

The chain carries TRBV2 and TRBJ1-2; no firm D call. The germline gives CDR1 SNHLY, CDR2 FYNNEI. The V end was cut by 5 bases, the J end by 4 bases, with 5 bases between. The CDR3 consists of 11 residues. CDR3: CASSRGYGYTF. Here the CDR3 DNA reads TGTGCCAGCAGTCGGGGCTATGGCTACACCTTC.

The chain couples TRBV5-6 to TRBJ2-7; 8 bases map to TRBD2. V was pared by 2 bases and J by 4 bases, with 5 bases of the junction left unmatched. Germline CDR1 and CDR2: SGHDT and YYEEEE. The CDR3 runs to 14 residues. CDR3 nucleotides: TGTGCCAGCAGCTTAAGCGGGAGAACTTACGAGCAGTACTTC. Protein product: CASSLSGRTYEQYF.

This clone was seen a handful of times. The V gene is TRBV10-3, the J gene TRBJ1-6; D gene unclear. Trimming stripped 2 bases from V and 7 bases from J, with 3 bases between. CDR3 length: 12 amino acids. Per germline, CDR1 ENHRY and CDR2 SYGVKD. Here the CDR3 reads CAISEANSPLHF. The CDR3 DNA is TGTGCCATCAGTGAGGCAAATTCACCCCTCCACTTT.

The sample holds one count of this clone. The chain joins TRBV2 to TRBJ2-1, with 11 bases matching TRBD1. CDR1 SNHLY and CDR2 FYNNEI come from the germline V gene. With 4 bases clipped from V and 6 bases from J, the junction kept 5 bases outside the gene matches. CDR3 size: 15 residues. CDR3 nucleotide sequence: TGTGCCAGCAGTGCGAGGGGGACAGGGGGCAATGAGCAGTTCTTC. This sequence encodes CASSARGTGGNEQFF.